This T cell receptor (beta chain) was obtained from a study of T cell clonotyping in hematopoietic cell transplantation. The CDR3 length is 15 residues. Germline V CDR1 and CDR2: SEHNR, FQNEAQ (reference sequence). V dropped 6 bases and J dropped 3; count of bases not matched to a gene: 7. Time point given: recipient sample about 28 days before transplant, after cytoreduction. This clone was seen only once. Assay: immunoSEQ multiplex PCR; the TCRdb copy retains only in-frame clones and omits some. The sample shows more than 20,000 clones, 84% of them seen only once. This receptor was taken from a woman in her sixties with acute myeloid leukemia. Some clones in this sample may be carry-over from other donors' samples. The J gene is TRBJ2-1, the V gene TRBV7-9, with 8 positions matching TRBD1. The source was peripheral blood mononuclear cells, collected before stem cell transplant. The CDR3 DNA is TGTGCCAGCAGATTCCCGGACAGGGACTACAATGAGCAGTTCTTC. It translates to CASRFPDRDYNEQFF.